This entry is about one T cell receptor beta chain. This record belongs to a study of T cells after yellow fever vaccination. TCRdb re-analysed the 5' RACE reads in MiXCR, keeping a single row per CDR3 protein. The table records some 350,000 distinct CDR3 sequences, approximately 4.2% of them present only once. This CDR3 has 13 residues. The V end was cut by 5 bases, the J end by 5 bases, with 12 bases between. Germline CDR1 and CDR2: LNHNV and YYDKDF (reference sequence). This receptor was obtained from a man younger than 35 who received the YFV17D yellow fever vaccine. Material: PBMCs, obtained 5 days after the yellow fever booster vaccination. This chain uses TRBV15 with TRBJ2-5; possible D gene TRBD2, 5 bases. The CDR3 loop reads CATSVPTRETQYF. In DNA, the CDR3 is TGTGCCACCAGCGTACCCACTAGGGAGACCCAGTACTTC.